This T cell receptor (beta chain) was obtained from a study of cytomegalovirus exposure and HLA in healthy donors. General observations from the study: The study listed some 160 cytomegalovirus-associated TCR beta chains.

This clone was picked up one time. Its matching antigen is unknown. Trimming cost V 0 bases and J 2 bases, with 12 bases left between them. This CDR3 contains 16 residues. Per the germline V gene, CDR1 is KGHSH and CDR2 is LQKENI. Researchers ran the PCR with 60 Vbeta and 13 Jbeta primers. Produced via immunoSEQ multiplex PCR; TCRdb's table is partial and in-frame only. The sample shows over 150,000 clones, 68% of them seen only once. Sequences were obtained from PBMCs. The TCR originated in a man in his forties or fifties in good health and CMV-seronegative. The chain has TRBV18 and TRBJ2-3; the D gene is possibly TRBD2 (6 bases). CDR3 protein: CASSPPGGTNTDTQYF. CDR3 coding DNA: TGTGCCAGCTCACCACCAGGCGGGACCAACACAGATACGCAGTATTTT.